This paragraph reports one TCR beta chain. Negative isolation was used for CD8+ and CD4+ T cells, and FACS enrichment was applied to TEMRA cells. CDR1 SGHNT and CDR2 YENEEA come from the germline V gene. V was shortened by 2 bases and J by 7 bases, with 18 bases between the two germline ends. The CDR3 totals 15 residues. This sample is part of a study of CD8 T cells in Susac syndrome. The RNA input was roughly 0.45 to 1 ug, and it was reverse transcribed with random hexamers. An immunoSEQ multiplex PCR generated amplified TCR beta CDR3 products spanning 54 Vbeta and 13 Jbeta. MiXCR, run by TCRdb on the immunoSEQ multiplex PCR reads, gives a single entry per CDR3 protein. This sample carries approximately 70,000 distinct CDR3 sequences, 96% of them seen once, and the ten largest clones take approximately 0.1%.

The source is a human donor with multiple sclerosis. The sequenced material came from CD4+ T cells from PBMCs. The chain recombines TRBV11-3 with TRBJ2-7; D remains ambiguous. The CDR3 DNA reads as TGTGCCAGCAGCTTAAGGATCGCGGCAGTGGGGGAGCAGTACTTC. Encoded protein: CASSLRIAAVGEQYF.